This T cell receptor beta chain was profiled in a study of beta chain features in type 1 diabetes. Study outcomes and limitations: The study found moderately but significantly shorter TCRB CDR3s in all four CD4+ subsets of Type 1 diabetes patients.

Of the isolated RNA, all was reverse transcribed, and so the sequenced material was expressed TCRB transcripts. Generated by immunoSEQ multiplex PCR, the TCRdb table keeps only in-frame clones and is missing some. The table lists about 660,000 clones, over 12% of them singletons. This clone has only a few counts. Its specificity is not known. This TCR was sampled from a man younger than 35 with type 1 diabetes. The sequenced sample consisted of naive CD4+ T cells from blood.

CDR3 amino acids: CSVDLGSTGELFF. In DNA form, the CDR3 reads TGCAGCGTGGACCTTGGGAGTACCGGGGAGCTGTTTTTT. The J gene is TRBJ2-2, the V gene TRBV29-1, with D perhaps matching TRBD2 (5 bases). V gave up 6 bases and J gave up 5 bases, with 13 bases separating them. CDR3 length: 13 residues. Germline V gene data show CDR1 as SQVTM and CDR2 as ANQGSEA.